The present entry profiles one T cell receptor (beta chain) with its context. Its antigen is undetermined. The sample is drawn from a study of PD-1 blockade in classical Hodgkin lymphoma. Looking at the study overall: With a 2-week interval, patients received intravenous nivolumab at 3 mg/kg.

Trimming took 0 bases from V and 0 from J, leaving 12 bases between them. CDR1 and CDR2 from the germline V gene are ENHRY and SYGVKD. CDR3 length: 18 residues. The repertoire was sequenced with immunoSEQ multiplex PCR; TCRdb's copy has only in-frame clones and lacks some. The table lists some 45,000 clones, 78% of them singletons. Study-level findings and limits: Baseline diversity was lower in partial responders and progressors than complete responders. Reported baseline diversity: healthy donors highest, relapsed/refractory patients lowest. Compared with baseline, CD4+ but not CD8+ TCR diversity had risen significantly by C4D1.

Time point of the sample: cycle 4 day 1 (C4D1), after 5 to 7 weeks of nivolumab. Patients all relapsed after autologous stem cell transplantation, and there was variation in brentuximab vedotin exposure. This sample comprised peripheral blood mononuclear cells (PBMCs), obtained before the fourth cycle of nivolumab. The source of this sequence is a human donor with classical Hodgkin lymphoma. The chain combines TRBV10-3 with TRBJ1-6; tentative D call: TRBD1 (5 bases). This CDR3 reads CAISESGQVSSYNSPLHF. The CDR3 DNA reads TGTGCCATCAGTGAGTCGGGGCAGGTGAGCTCCTATAATTCACCCCTCCACTTT.